The 4 T cell receptor beta chains in this list originate from one sample, sequenced in a study of cytomegalovirus exposure and HLA in healthy donors (dated by TCRdb to about 2017). Library preparation employed the immunoSEQ multiplex PCR assay. The multiplex PCR relied on a mix of 60 forward primers for TCR Vbeta segments and 13 reverse primers for TCR Jbeta segments. TCRdb stores this immuneACCESS table with in-frame sequences only. Part of the clones is absent; in the studies checked, under half of the shortfall reflects unresolved V genes, and no reason is known for the rest. This sample comprises 100,000 or so clones, under 80% of them detected only once. The biggest ten clones account for more than 3% of the sample. The sample comprised PBMCs. The receptors originated from a woman in her 50s in good health and CMV-seropositive.

The rearrangement joins TRBV7-8 to TRBJ1-2; TRBD1 matches at 8 bases. V lost 5 bases and J lost 2; bases outside the gene matches: 7. CDR3 size: 15 residues. Germline CDR1 is SGHVS and CDR2 is FQNEAQ. The CDR3 loop reads CASSPPRTGNYGYTF. For the CDR3, the DNA is TGTGCCAGCAGCCCCCCCCGGACAGGGAACTATGGCTACACCTTC.

As for this clone: The sample holds other DNA sequences that translate to the same CDR3. The rearrangement links TRBV27 to TRBJ1-1, with a weak D call TRBD1 (6 bases). The V gene's germline CDR1 is MNHEY and CDR2 SMNVEV (reference sequence). Trimming cost V 6 bases and J 2 bases, with 13 bases left between them. The CDR3 is 14 residues long. The CDR3 is CASSFRGGNTEAFF. The CDR3, as DNA: TGTGCCAGCAGCTTCCGAGGGGGAAACACTGAAGCTTTCTTT.

The V and J genes are TRBV2 and TRBJ2-7; TRBD2 aligns across 11 bases. The CDR3 loop spans 15 amino acids. Germline V gene lookup returns CDR1 SNHLY and CDR2 FYNNEI. J gave up 2 bases and V 6 bases, and 6 bases lay outside the gene matches. The CDR3 coding sequence is TGTGCCAGCAGGGGACTAGCGGTAAGGACCTACGAGCAGTACTTC. Translation: CASRGLAVRTYEQYF. Filled out from reference TRBV2 and TRBJ2-7, the complete variable domain reads EPEVTQTPSHQVTQMGQEVILRCVPISNHLYFYWYRQILGQKVEFLVSFYNNEISEKSEIFDDQFSVERPDGSNFTLKIRSTKLEDSAMYFCASRGLAVRTYEQYFGPGTRLTVT.

The chain uses TRBV7-6 and TRBJ1-1; a weak D match, TRBD1 (5 bases). CDR3 length: 14 residues. CDR1 SGHVS and CDR2 FNYEAQ come from the germline V gene. V dropped 5 bases and J dropped 1 base, with 11 bases sitting between them. This CDR3 reads CASSPRGRNTEAFF. The CDR3 DNA is TGTGCCAGCAGCCCGCGGGGGAGGAACACTGAAGCTTTCTTT.